These 26 T cell receptor beta chains were all obtained from the same sample, sequenced in a study of cytomegalovirus exposure and HLA in healthy donors. Both 60 Vbeta primers and 13 Jbeta primers went into the PCR. Libraries were prepared by immunoSEQ multiplex PCR; TCRdb keeps only in-frame clonotypes and omits some of them. Among 150,000 to 200,000 clones listed, nearly 80% were seen once. The sequenced sample consisted of PBMCs. These receptors came from a woman in her thirties or forties in good health and CMV-seronegative.

J is TRBJ1-2 and V is TRBV7-2; possible D gene TRBD1, 6 bases. Trimming took 6 bases from V and 2 from J, leaving 10 bases between them. There are 13 residues in the CDR3. CDR1 is SGHTA, CDR2 FQGNSA, per germline. The CDR3 DNA follows: TGTGCCAGCAGGTCTGGACAGAACTATGGCTACACCTTC. Protein sequence: CASRSGQNYGYTF.

V gene TRBV5-6 combines with J gene TRBJ1-1; D is unresolved. Trimming stripped 4 bases from V and 4 bases from J, with 20 bases between. The CDR3 has 16 residues. Germline V gene data show CDR1 as SGHDT and CDR2 as YYEEEE. The CDR3 DNA sequence: TGTGCCAGCAGCCGAAATACCCCTAGAGGGTTCACTGAAGCTTTCTTT. It codes for CASSRNTPRGFTEAFF.

The sample holds one count of this clone. The V call is TRBV6-5, the J call TRBJ2-3; D perhaps matches TRBD2 (6 bases). CDR1 and CDR2 (germline): MNHEY, SVGAGI. The CDR3 runs to 15 residues. V was trimmed by 2 bases and J by 4 bases, leaving 13 bases between them. The DNA for the CDR3 is TGTGCCAGCAGTTACAAAGGGGACTTTCCAGATACGCAGTATTTT. Residues: CASSYKGDFPDTQYF.

V gene TRBV5-1 combines with J gene TRBJ2-5, with a tentative D call TRBD1 (6 bases). The CDR3 sequence is 14 residues long. Germline V gene data show CDR1 as SGHRS and CDR2 as YFSETQ. Trimming took 4 bases from V and 2 from J, leaving 12 bases between them. The DNA for the CDR3 is TGCGCCAGCAGCCCACGGACAGCTCAAGAGACCCAGTACTTC. Its translation: CASSPRTAQETQYF.

V is TRBV5-4 and J is TRBJ2-3, with TRBD2 matching 8 bases. This CDR3 is built from 19 residues. From germline, CDR1 is SGHNT and CDR2 YYREEE (reference sequence). V lost 1 base, J lost 0 bases, and 13 bases stayed unmatched. CDR3 sequence: CASSLYTSGSPPSTDTQYF. The CDR3 bases are TGTGCCAGCAGCTTGTATACAAGCGGGAGTCCCCCTAGCACAGATACGCAGTATTTT. Combining the CDR3 with reference TRBV5-4 and TRBJ2-3 gives the whole variable domain ETGVTQSPTHLIKTRGQQVTLRCSSQSGHNTVSWYQQALGQGPQFIFQYYREEENGRGNFPPRFSGLQFPNYSSELNVNALELDDSALYLCASSLYTSGSPPSTDTQYFGPGTRLTVL.

This sequence joins TRBV5-1 and TRBJ1-1, with 9 bases that match TRBD1. Germline-derived CDR1 and CDR2 are SGHRS and YFSETQ. Trimming at V came to 4 bases and at J to 12 bases, leaving 10 bases not matched to a gene. The CDR3 spans 13 residues. The CDR3 nucleotides are TGCGCCAGCAGCGCACAGGGGGGACAGGGTTCTTTCTTT. Amino acids: CASSAQGGQGSFF.

J is TRBJ2-3 and V is TRBV28; D not certain. The CDR3 is 15 residues long. Deletions cut 6 bases from V and 1 base from J, with 14 bases between. Germline lookup yields CDR1 MDHEN and CDR2 SYDVKM. The DNA of the CDR3 is TGTGCCAGCAGAACCAACTTTGGTGGCACAGATACGCAGTATTTT. It is translated as CASRTNFGGTDTQYF.

The rearrangement joins TRBV4-3 to TRBJ2-6; tentative D call: TRBD1 (6 bases). The CDR3 covers 16 residues. Trimming stripped 0 bases from V and 3 bases from J, with 9 bases between. Germline V gives CDR1 LGHNA, CDR2 YSLEER. For the CDR3, the DNA is TGCGCCAGCAGCCAAGATGTAGGGGGTGGGGCCAACGTCCTGACTTTC. Translated: CASSQDVGGGANVLTF.

The table lists this clone with a count of one. Other nucleotide sequences from this sample produce the same CDR3. The chain is built from TRBV4-2 and TRBJ2-1; 7 nucleotides line up with TRBD2. This CDR3 is 16 amino acids long. CDR1 LGHNA and CDR2 YNFKEQ come from the germline V gene. V trimming: 0 bases; J trimming: 4 bases; junction bases outside the gene matches: 6. The CDR3 loop is CASSQDSSGVYNEQFF. The DNA of the CDR3 is TGTGCCAGCAGCCAAGATTCCAGCGGGGTTTACAATGAGCAGTTCTTC.

This clone was counted a single time. The CDR3 protein is CASSLINRDSLYEQYF. CDR3 nucleotide sequence: TGTGCCAGCAGCTTAATCAACCGGGACAGTTTATACGAGCAGTACTTC. The chain uses TRBV11-2 and TRBJ2-7; TRBD1 agrees at 7 bases. V shed 2 bases, J shed 4 bases, and the junction held 11 bases outside the gene matches. The CDR3 is 16 residues long. From germline, CDR1 is SGHAT and CDR2 FQNNGV.

The chain combines TRBV7-9 with TRBJ1-6; D gene uncertain. Germline loops: CDR1 SEHNR, CDR2 FQNEAQ (reference sequence). The CDR3 length is 12 residues. V was trimmed by 4 bases and J by 7 bases, leaving 5 bases between them. The CDR3 region has the DNA TGTGCCAGCAGCTCCTTAAATTCACCCCTCCACTTT. This gives the protein CASSSLNSPLHF.

This clone showed up just a few times. The chain recombines TRBV10-1 with TRBJ1-6; D unresolved. Trimming pared 2 bases from V and 6 bases from J, leaving 5 bases between. CDR3 size: 13 residues. CDR1 WNHNN and CDR2 SYGVQD come from the germline V gene (reference sequence). Here the CDR3 DNA reads TGCGCCAGCAGTGAGGGCAGTAATTCACCCCTCCACTTT. It specifies CASSEGSNSPLHF.

The chain links TRBV15 to TRBJ1-1, with D maybe TRBD1 (5 bases). Germline V gives CDR1 LNHNV, CDR2 YYDKDF (reference sequence). The CDR3 contains 14 residues. Trimming cost V 5 bases and J 11 bases, with 21 bases left between them. CDR3 loop: CATSPHLEGSLAFF. CDR3 coding DNA: TGTGCCACCAGCCCCCATTTGGAGGGGAGCCTTGCTTTCTTT. The full variable domain, with the rest looked up from reference TRBV15 and TRBJ1-1, is DAMVIQNPRYQVTQFGKPVTLSCSQTLNHNVMYWYQQKSSQAPKLLFHYYDKDFNNEADTPDNFQSRRPNTSFCFLDIRSPGLGDTAMYLCATSPHLEGSLAFFGQGTRLTVV.

In its sample, this clone was seen once. V and J are TRBV7-8 and TRBJ1-2, with a tentative D call TRBD1 (5 bases). Trimming left V 2 bases short and J 8 bases short, with 12 bases between. The germline gives CDR1 SGHVS, CDR2 FQNEAQ. This CDR3 contains 13 residues. This chain's CDR3 is CASSLIVGGGYTF. The DNA of the CDR3 is TGTGCCAGCAGCTTAATAGTGGGGGGGGGCTACACCTTC.

This clone was recorded only once. The chain joins TRBV20-1 to TRBJ2-7; D gene unclear. Germline CDR1 and CDR2: DFQATT and SNEGSKA (reference sequence). CDR3 length equals 10 residues. Trimming stripped 5 bases from V and 4 bases from J, with 6 bases between. CDR3 sequence reads: CSAVQYEQYF. DNA of the CDR3: TGCAGTGCTGTTCAGTACGAGCAGTACTTC.

The chain is built from TRBV19 and TRBJ2-2; the match to TRBD1 covers 8 bases. Germline V gene sequence: CDR1 LNHDA, CDR2 SQIVND (reference sequence). The V segment lost 7 bases and the J segment 1 base; nucleotides outside the gene matches: 11. The CDR3 has 17 residues. In DNA form, the CDR3 reads TGTGCCAGTATGAGTACCGGGACAGGACTGAACACCGGGGAGCTGTTTTTT. Translation gives CASMSTGTGLNTGELFF.

The J gene is TRBJ2-2, the V gene TRBV7-8, with D possibly being TRBD1 (5 bases). The germline V and J ends were trimmed by 5 bases and 4 bases, with 11 bases remaining between them. Germline CDR1 is SGHVS and CDR2 is FQNEAQ. CDR3 length equals 14 residues. This CDR3 reads CASSPGLVTGELFF. CDR3 DNA: TGTGCCAGCAGCCCAGGGTTGGTCACCGGGGAGCTGTTTTTT.

The chain is built from TRBV19 and TRBJ1-4; TRBD1 is a possible D gene (5 bases). The CDR3 is 16 residues long. V lost 5 bases to trimming and J lost 2 bases, with 15 bases between them. CDR1 is LNHDA, CDR2 SQIVND, per germline (reference sequence). The chain's CDR3 is CASSLWGRTTNEKLFF. The CDR3 DNA is TGTGCCAGTAGTTTATGGGGCCGAACGACTAATGAAAAACTGTTTTTT.

J is TRBJ1-2 and V is TRBV15, with TRBD1 identical over 8 bases. This CDR3 has 16 residues. Germline-derived CDR1 and CDR2 are LNHNV and YYDKDF (reference sequence). Trimming removed 0 bases from V and 4 bases from J; junction bases left unmatched: 7. CDR3 bases: TGTGCCACCAGCAGAGACCAGGGGGCTTCTAGCTATGGCTACACCTTC. As protein: CATSRDQGASSYGYTF.

The chain uses TRBV7-2 and TRBJ2-7; perhaps TRBD2 as D (6 bases). This CDR3 region has 14 residues. The germline gives CDR1 SGHTA, CDR2 FQGNSA. The germline V and J ends were trimmed by 3 bases and 12 bases, with 21 bases remaining between them. CDR3 sequence (DNA): TGTGCCAGCAGCTTGGATTGGGGAGGTGGTTTTCTGTACTTC. Translating gives CASSLDWGGGFLYF.

V is TRBV19 and J is TRBJ1-4, with D uncertain. V was pared by 5 bases and J by 8 bases, with 9 bases between. In germline, CDR1 is LNHDA, CDR2 SQIVND (reference sequence). This CDR3 has 12 amino acids. CDR3 in DNA: TGTGCCAGTAGTCCGGTCAACGAAAAACTGTTTTTT. Encoded protein: CASSPVNEKLFF.

The V call is TRBV11-3, the J call TRBJ2-1; 15 positions match TRBD2. CDR1 and CDR2 (germline): SGHNT, YENEEA. The CDR3 is 16 amino acids. The trim removed 5 bases at V and 8 bases at J, leaving 7 bases unmatched. The CDR3 coding sequence is TGTGCCAGCAGCAGGGGACTAGCGGGAGGATCCCATGAGCAGTTCTTC. It codes for CASSRGLAGGSHEQFF.

This clone was counted only a few times. The V gene is TRBV7-2, the J gene TRBJ2-7; D possibly corresponds to TRBD1 (6 bases). Germline assignment: CDR1 SGHTA and CDR2 FQGNSA. This CDR3 comprises 13 residues. Trimming pared 5 bases from V and 2 bases from J, leaving 10 bases between. The CDR3 is CASSLGTTYEQYF. CDR3 coding DNA: TGTGCCAGCAGCCTAGGGACAACCTACGAGCAGTACTTC.

V gene TRBV5-1 combines with J gene TRBJ2-7, with 11 bases lining up with TRBD2. Germline V gives CDR1 SGHRS, CDR2 YFSETQ. The CDR3 runs 15 residues. With 2 bases clipped from V and 3 bases from J, the junction kept 4 bases outside the gene matches. DNA of the CDR3: TGCGCCAGCAGCTTCCTAGCGGGAGGTGACTACGAGCAGTACTTC. As protein: CASSFLAGGDYEQYF.

The chain uses TRBV9 and TRBJ2-5, with D possibly being TRBD1 (6 bases). The CDR3 is made up of 14 amino acids. Germline V gene lookup returns CDR1 SGDLS and CDR2 YYNGEE. V was pared by 4 bases and J by 1 base, with 11 bases between. The CDR3 is CASSQGGSQETQYF. As DNA, the CDR3 is TGTGCCAGCAGCCAAGGGGGTTCCCAAGAGACCCAGTACTTC. The complete variable domain, with remaining parts taken from reference TRBV9 and TRBJ2-5, reads DSGVTQTPKHLITATGQRVTLRCSPRSGDLSVYWYQQSLDQGLQFLIQYYNGEERAKGNILERFSAQQFPDLHSELNLSSLELGDSALYFCASSQGGSQETQYFGPGTRLLVL.

This sequence joins TRBV10-1 and TRBJ2-7, with D hard to call. CDR1 is WNHNN and CDR2 is SYGVQD in the germline V gene (reference sequence). This CDR3 is 13 amino acids long. V was pared by 3 bases and J by 6 bases, with 12 bases between. DNA for the CDR3: TGCGCCAGCAGTGATGGTCCCTACGGCGAGCAGTACTTC. Its translation is CASSDGPYGEQYF.